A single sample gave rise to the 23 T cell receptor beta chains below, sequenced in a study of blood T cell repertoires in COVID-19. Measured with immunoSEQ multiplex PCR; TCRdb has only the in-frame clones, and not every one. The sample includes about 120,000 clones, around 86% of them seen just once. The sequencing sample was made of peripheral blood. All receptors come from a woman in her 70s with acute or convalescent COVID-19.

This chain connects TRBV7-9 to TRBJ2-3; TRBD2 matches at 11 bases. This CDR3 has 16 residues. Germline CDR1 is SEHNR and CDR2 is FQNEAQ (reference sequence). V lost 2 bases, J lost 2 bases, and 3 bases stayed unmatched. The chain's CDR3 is CASSLTLAGATDTQYF. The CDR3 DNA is TGTGCCAGCAGCTTAACACTAGCGGGGGCCACAGATACGCAGTATTTT.

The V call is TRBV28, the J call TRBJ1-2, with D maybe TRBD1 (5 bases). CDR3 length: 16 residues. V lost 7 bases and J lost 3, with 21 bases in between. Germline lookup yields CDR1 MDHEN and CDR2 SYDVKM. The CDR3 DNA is TGTGCCAGCACTTCCAGCTGGGGCGCTTTTGACTATGGCTACACCTTC. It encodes CASTSSWGAFDYGYTF.

The CDR3 here is CASSLEAGASYEQYF. CDR3 nucleotide sequence: TGTGCCAGCAGCTTAGAGGCAGGGGCTTCCTACGAGCAGTACTTC. The chain joins TRBV11-3 to TRBJ2-7; TRBD1 is a possible D gene (6 bases). The CDR3 contains 15 residues. The V gene lost 0 bases and the J gene lost 1 base, with 10 bases spanning the gap. Germline CDR1 and CDR2: SGHNT and YENEEA.

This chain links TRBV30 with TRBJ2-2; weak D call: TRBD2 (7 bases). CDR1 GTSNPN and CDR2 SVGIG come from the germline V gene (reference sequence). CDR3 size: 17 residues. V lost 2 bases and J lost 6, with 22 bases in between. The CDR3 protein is CAWSNPTRGRGPGELFF. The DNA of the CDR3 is TGTGCCTGGAGTAACCCTACGCGGGGGCGCGGCCCCGGGGAGCTGTTTTTT.

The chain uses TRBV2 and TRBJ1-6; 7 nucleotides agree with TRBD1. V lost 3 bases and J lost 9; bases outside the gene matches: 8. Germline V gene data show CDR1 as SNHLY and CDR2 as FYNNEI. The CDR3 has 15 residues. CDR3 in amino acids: CASSDVGGRVSPLHF. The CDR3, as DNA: TGTGCCAGCAGTGACGTAGGGGGCCGGGTTTCACCCCTCCACTTT.

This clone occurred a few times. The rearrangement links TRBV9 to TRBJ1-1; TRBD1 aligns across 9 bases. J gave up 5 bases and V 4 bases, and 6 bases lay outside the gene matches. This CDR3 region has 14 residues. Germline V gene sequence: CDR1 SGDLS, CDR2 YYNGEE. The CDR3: CASSPGTGKTEAFF. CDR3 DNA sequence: TGTGCCAGCAGCCCTGGGACAGGGAAGACTGAAGCTTTCTTT.

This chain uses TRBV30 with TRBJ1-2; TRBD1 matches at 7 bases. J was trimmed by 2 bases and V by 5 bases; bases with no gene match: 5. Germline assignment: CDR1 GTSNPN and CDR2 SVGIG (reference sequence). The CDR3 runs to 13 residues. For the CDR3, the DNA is TGTGCCTGGGAAACAGGGGTGAACTATGGCTACACCTTC. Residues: CAWETGVNYGYTF.

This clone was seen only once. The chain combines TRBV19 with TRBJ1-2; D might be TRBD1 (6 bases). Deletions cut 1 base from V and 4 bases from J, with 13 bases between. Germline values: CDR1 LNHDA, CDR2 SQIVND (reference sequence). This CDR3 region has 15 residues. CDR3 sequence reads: CASSIGGQPTYGYTF. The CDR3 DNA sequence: TGTGCCAGTAGTATAGGTGGACAGCCGACCTATGGCTACACCTTC.

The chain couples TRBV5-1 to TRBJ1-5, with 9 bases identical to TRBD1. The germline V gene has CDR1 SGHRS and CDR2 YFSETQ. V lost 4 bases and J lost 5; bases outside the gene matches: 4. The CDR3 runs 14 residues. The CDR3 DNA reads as TGCGCCAGCAGCACCGGGACAGGGCATCAGCCCCAGCATTTT. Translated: CASSTGTGHQPQHF.

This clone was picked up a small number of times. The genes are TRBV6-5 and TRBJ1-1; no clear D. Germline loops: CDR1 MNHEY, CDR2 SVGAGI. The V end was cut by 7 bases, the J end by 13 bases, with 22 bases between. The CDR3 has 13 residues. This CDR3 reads CASTPTAGSLDFF. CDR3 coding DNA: TGTGCCAGCACCCCTACGGCAGGCTCACTCGATTTCTTT.

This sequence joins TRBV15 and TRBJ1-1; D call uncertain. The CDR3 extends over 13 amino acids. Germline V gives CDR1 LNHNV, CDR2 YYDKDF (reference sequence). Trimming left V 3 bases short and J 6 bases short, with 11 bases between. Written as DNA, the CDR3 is TGTGCCACCAGCAGGGAGGTCGGCCCTGAAGCTTTCTTT. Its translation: CATSREVGPEAFF. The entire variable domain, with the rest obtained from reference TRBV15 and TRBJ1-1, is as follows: DAMVIQNPRYQVTQFGKPVTLSCSQTLNHNVMYWYQQKSSQAPKLLFHYYDKDFNNEADTPDNFQSRRPNTSFCFLDIRSPGLGDTAMYLCATSREVGPEAFFGQGTRLTVV.

Written as DNA, the CDR3 is TGTGCCAGCAGCCTCAGGGTGGGGGGCTACGAGCAGTACTTC. As protein: CASSLRVGGYEQYF. The chain carries TRBV5-6 and TRBJ2-7, with D possibly matching TRBD2 (6 bases). Germline CDR1 and CDR2: SGHDT and YYEEEE. The CDR3 has 14 residues. Trimming pared 4 bases from V and 3 bases from J, leaving 14 bases between.

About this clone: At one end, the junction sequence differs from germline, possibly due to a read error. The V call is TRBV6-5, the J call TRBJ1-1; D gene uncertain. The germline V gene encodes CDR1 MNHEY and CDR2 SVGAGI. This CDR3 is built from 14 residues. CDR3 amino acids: CASSDSGRWTEAFF. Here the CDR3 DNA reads TGTGCCAGCAGTGACTCGGGCAGGTGGACTGAAGCTTTCTTT.

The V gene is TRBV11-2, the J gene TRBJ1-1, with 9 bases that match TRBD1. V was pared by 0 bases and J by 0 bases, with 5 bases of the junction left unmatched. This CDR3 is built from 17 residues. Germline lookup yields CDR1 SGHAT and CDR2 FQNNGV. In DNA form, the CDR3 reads TGTGCCAGCAGCTTAGACCTCTGGGACAGGGTGAACACTGAAGCTTTCTTT. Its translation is CASSLDLWDRVNTEAFF. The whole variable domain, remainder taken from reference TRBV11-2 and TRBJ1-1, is EAGVAQSPRYKIIEKRQSVAFWCNPISGHATLYWYQQILGQGPKLLIQFQNNGVVDDSQLPKDRFSAERLKGVDSTLKIQPAKLEDSAVYLCASSLDLWDRVNTEAFFGQGTRLTVV.

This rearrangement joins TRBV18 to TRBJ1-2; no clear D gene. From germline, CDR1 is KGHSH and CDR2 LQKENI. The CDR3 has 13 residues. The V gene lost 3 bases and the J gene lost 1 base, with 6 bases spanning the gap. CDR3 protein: CASSPQYNYGYTF. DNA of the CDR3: TGTGCCAGCTCACCGCAGTATAACTATGGCTACACCTTC.

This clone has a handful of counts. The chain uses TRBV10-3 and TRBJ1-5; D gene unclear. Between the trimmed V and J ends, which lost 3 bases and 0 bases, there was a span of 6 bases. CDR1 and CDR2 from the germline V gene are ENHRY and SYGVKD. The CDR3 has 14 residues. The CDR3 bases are TGTGCCATCAGTGATCGGGATAGCAATCAGCCCCAGCATTTT. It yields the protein CAISDRDSNQPQHF.

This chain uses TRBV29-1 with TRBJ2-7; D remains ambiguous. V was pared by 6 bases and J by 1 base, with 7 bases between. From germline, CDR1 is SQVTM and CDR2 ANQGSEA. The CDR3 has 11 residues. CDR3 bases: TGCAGCGTCCAGACTTCCTACGAGCAGTACTTC. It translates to CSVQTSYEQYF.

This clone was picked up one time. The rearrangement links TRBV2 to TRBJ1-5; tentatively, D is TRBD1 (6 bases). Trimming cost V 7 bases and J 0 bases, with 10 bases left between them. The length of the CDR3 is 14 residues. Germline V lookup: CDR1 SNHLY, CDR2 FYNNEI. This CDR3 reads CASTGATSNQPQHF. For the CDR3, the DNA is TGTGCCAGCACAGGGGCTACTAGCAATCAGCCCCAGCATTTT.

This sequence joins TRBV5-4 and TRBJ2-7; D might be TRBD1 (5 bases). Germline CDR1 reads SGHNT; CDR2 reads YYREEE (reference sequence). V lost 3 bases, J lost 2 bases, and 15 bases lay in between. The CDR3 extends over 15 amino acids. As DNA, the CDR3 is TGTGCCAGCAGCTCGGCCGTGGGGCCTGCCTACGAGCAGTACTTC. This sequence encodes CASSSAVGPAYEQYF.

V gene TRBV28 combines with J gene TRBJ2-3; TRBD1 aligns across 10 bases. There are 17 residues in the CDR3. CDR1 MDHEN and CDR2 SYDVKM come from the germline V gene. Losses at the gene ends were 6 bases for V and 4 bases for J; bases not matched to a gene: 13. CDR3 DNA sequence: TGTGCCAGCAGCTCTCCGACAGGGGGCATATGGGCAGATACGCAGTATTTT. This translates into CASSSPTGGIWADTQYF.

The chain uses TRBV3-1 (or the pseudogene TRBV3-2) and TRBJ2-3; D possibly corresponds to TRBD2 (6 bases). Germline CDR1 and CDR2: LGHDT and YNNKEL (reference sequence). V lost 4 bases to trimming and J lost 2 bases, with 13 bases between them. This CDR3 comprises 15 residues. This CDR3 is CASSPTRGTTDTQYF. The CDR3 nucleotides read TGTGCCAGCAGCCCGACTAGGGGAACCACAGATACGCAGTATTTT.

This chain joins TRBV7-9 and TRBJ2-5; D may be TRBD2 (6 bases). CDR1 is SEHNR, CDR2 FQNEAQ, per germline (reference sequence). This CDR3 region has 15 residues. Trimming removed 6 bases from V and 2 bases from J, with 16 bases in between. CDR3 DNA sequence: TGTGCCAGCAGACCACACGCGGGGAGTCAAGAGACCCAGTACTTC. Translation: CASRPHAGSQETQYF.

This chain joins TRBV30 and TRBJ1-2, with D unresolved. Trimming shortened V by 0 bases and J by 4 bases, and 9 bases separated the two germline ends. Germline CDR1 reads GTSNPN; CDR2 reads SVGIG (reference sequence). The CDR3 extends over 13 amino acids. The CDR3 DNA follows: TGTGCCTGGAGTGTTCTGGCAGGCTATGGCTACACCTTC. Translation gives CAWSVLAGYGYTF.